A selection of T cell receptor beta chains follows, all from one sample in a study of T cell changes during pregnancy in multiple sclerosis. The table came from immunoSEQ multiplex PCR; TCRdb's copy has only in-frame clones and leaves some out. This table holds 70,000 to 95,000 clones, roughly 93% found once. Source: peripheral blood, taken in the first trimester of pregnancy. These TCRs come from a female donor with multiple sclerosis, enrolled in a pregnancy study. The CDR3 runs from the conserved cysteine through the conserved F or W. A row's size may be missing; if present it is once, few, many or a size class.

J,size,V,CDR3
TRBJ2-1,.,TRBV1,CTSSRASGGLDEQFF
TRBJ2-7,.,TRBV4-1,CASSISPGQTYEQYF
TRBJ2-1,.,TRBV4-1,CASSQVGSGRRNEQFF
TRBJ2-7,.,TRBV29-1,CSVVGGGNEQYF
TRBJ1-3,once,TRBV7-3,CASSLRGLSGNTIYF
TRBJ1-4,.,TRBV5-1,CASSPSPGHYEKLFF
TRBJ1-3,.,TRBV5-4,CASSLDISGNTIYF
TRBJ1-1,few,TRBV5-6,CASSLGSTEAFF
TRBJ1-4,.,TRBV6-6,CASSDRATNEKLFF
TRBJ1-3,.,TRBV5-4,CASSPGLSGNTIYF
TRBJ2-5,.,TRBV27,CASSLSGHAGRTQYF
TRBJ2-3,.,TRBV4-1,CASSLVDREDTQYF
TRBJ1-1,.,TRBV27,CASSLSSQGGTEAFF
TRBJ2-2,.,TRBV5-1,CASSTGLAGGMNTGELFF
TRBJ1-1,.,TRBV5-1,CASSLGKGVNTEAFF
TRBJ1-1,.,TRBV5-4,CASSSGTGTEAFF
TRBJ2-7,.,TRBV6-5,CASLIRTGAHYEQYF
TRBJ2-1,once,TRBV19,CASKTSGGAHEQFF
TRBJ2-7,.,TRBV11-2,CASSFGQGVAYEQYF
TRBJ1-5,.,TRBV19,CASSPRTGDHNQPQHF
TRBJ2-5,.,TRBV14,CASSQQGGTWTQYF
TRBJ2-7,.,TRBV27,CASRRAVTSYEQYF
TRBJ2-1,.,TRBV7-3,CASSLTGASGGRNNEQFF
TRBJ2-2,.,TRBV25-1,CASRGQNTGELFF
TRBJ2-7,.,TRBV19,CASTHPSSYEQYF
TRBJ2-2,.,TRBV6-5,CASRAGWGPGELFF
TRBJ2-5,.,TRBV19,CASRGRRETQYF
.,.,TRBV2,CATHSTSGGYNEQFF
TRBJ1-4,.,TRBV11-2,CASSPLDRPNEKLFF
TRBJ2-5,few,TRBV7-2,CASSRDTRARETQYF
TRBJ2-7,.,TRBV29-1,CSVTISDYEQYF
TRBJ2-3,.,TRBV7-3,CASSAGGTDTQYF
TRBJ2-6,.,TRBV11-2,CASSPTGGFSGANVLTF
TRBJ1-5,.,TRBV6-4,CASSAVETIDSNQPQHF
TRBJ1-1,once,TRBV19,CASSIPRQDTLEAFF
TRBJ1-1,.,TRBV5-1,CASSLGDLNTEAFF
TRBJ1-1,.,TRBV10-3,CAISESRNTEAFF
TRBJ2-3,.,TRBV5-1,CASSLNSRAGGTDTQYF
TRBJ2-3,.,TRBV7-7,CASSLQGLTDTQYF
TRBJ1-5,.,TRBV6-1,CASTEDSRGRHQPQHF